The 21 T cell receptor beta chains in this list originate from one sample, sequenced in a study of CD8+CD57+ T cells in acquired aplastic anemia. CDR3 and TCR beta VDJ profiling relied on genomic DNA as the template. TCRdb analysed the reads with MiXCR anew, one entry per CDR3 protein. The sample carries hundreds of thousands of distinct CDR3 sequences, approximately 82% recorded once. All sequencing subjects had displayed CD8+CD57+ cell expansion on flow cytometry. Material: sorted CD4+, CD8+, or CD8+CD57+ T cells (not recorded which) from PBMCs. The receptors were gathered from a human donor with aplastic anemia.

The chain is built from TRBV7-2 and TRBJ1-2, with D perhaps TRBD1 (5 bases). The germline V gene encodes CDR1 SGHTA and CDR2 FQGNSA. V was pared by 5 bases and J by 14 bases, with 27 bases between. The CDR3 sequence is 15 residues long. The CDR3 nucleotides are TGTGCCAGCAGCCTGATGGGGGGTCCCCACCATTTTTGTACCTTC. It is translated as CASSLMGGPHHFCTF.

The chain links TRBV19 to TRBJ2-5, with TRBD2 matching 7 bases. From germline, CDR1 is LNHDA and CDR2 SQIVND (reference sequence). This CDR3 contains 15 residues. Trimming at V came to 1 base and at J to 4 bases, leaving 6 bases not matched to a gene. The CDR3 region is CASSIGKRGLETQYF. The CDR3 DNA follows: TGTGCCAGTAGTATAGGCAAGCGGGGACTAGAGACCCAGTACTTC.

This chain links TRBV7-9 with TRBJ2-3; D is unclear. Germline assignment: CDR1 SEHNR and CDR2 FQNEAQ (reference sequence). The V gene lost 3 bases and the J gene lost 6 bases, with 10 bases spanning the gap. This CDR3 contains 13 residues. The CDR3 nucleotides are TGTGCCAGCAGCTTCTCGCTCGGCGATACGCAGTATTTT. Amino acids: CASSFSLGDTQYF.

As concerns this clonotype: This CDR3 fails to terminate in the conserved phenylalanine or tryptophan, so it likely reflects a read error. No DNA is shown, since the ends of the CDR3 on it are uncertain; the CDR3 is the one TCRdb lists. The rearrangement links TRBV7-9 to TRBJ2-3; the table's D call TRBD1 went unverified against the DNA. The CDR3 numbers 13 amino acids, ends counted. The germline CDR1 and CDR2 sequences are SEHNR and FQNEAQ (reference sequence). CDR3 amino acids: CAGGFQGSGAHDE.

As for this clonotype: Without the conserved terminal phenylalanine or tryptophan, this CDR3 likely stems from a read error. It is unclear where the CDR3 begins or ends on the DNA, so no DNA is shown, and the CDR3 is as TCRdb lists it. This chain links TRBV7-8 with TRBJ2-6; the tabulated D call, TRBD2, remains unverified against the DNA. Counting both end residues, the CDR3 totals 16 amino acids. Germline CDR1 SGHVS, CDR2 FQNEAQ. CDR3: CASSLAGGPGAQYFTP.

A word on this clonotype: As the CDR3 is not closed by the conserved phenylalanine or tryptophan, this likely results from a read error. The DNA is omitted, as the CDR3 cannot be located on it reliably, and the CDR3 follows TCRdb's listing. The genes are TRBV7-9 and TRBJ2-3; the table calls TRBD1, which could not be checked here. The CDR3 has 13 amino acids, counting both end residues. Germline V gene lookup returns CDR1 SEHNR and CDR2 FQNEAQ (reference sequence). CDR3 protein: CASRYVQGNSEQY.

The chain recombines TRBV7-9 with TRBJ1-2; perhaps TRBD1 as D (5 bases). The V end lost 5 bases, the J end lost 11 bases, and 27 bases lay between the germline ends. Germline lookup yields CDR1 SEHNR and CDR2 FQNEAQ (reference sequence). The length of the CDR3 is 16 residues. The CDR3 DNA is TGTGCCAGCAGCCCCGCCACGGTGGCAGGGACCACTGAATACACCTTC. It specifies CASSPATVAGTTEYTF.

The chain carries TRBV7-2 and TRBJ1-2; D gene unclear. The CDR3 sequence is 16 residues long. The germline V and J ends were trimmed by 4 bases and 9 bases, with 24 bases remaining between them. Per the germline V gene, CDR1 is SGHTA and CDR2 is FQGNSA. CDR3 nucleotides: TGTGCCAGCAGCTCACGGGCGGGCGTCACAGATACTCGCTACACCTTC. It encodes CASSSRAGVTDTRYTF.

Concerning this clonotype: This CDR3 fails to terminate in the conserved phenylalanine or tryptophan, so it likely reflects a read error. The DNA is omitted, as the CDR3 cannot be located on it reliably, and the CDR3 follows TCRdb's listing. This sequence joins TRBV9 and TRBJ2-1; the table gives TRBD2 as D, unverified against the DNA. The CDR3 has 13 amino acids, counting both end residues. Germline V CDR1 and CDR2: SGDLS, YYNGEE. CDR3 sequence: CASSEGSNPQQFV.

Of note for this clonotype: Since no conserved phenylalanine or tryptophan closes the CDR3, a read error is the likely cause. The limits of the CDR3 on the DNA are not certain, so only TCRdb's listed CDR3 is given. The chain carries TRBV7-9 and TRBJ2-3; TRBD2 reflects the table's D call only, with no check against the DNA. Germline lookup yields CDR1 SEHNR and CDR2 FQNEAQ (reference sequence). The CDR3 sequence runs 13 residues, both termini included. The chain's CDR3 is CASRDGLAGEHTQ.

In this sample, this clonotype turned up once. This rearrangement joins TRBV7-8 to TRBJ2-7; TRBD1 is a possible D gene (5 bases). The ends were cut back, 3 bases at V and 1 base at J, with 22 bases in the middle. Germline V gene lookup returns CDR1 SGHVS and CDR2 FQNEAQ. The length of the CDR3 is 18 residues. The CDR3 nucleotides are TGTGCCAGCAGCTTTCCTCGAGGTCGGACAACGCTTTCCTACGAGCAGTACGTC. This codes for CASSFPRGRTTLSYEQYV.

This chain links TRBV19 with TRBJ2-7; D is unclear. The last part of the DNA fits TRBJ2-1 better; the J call may be wrong. The germline V gene encodes CDR1 LNHDA and CDR2 SQIVND (reference sequence). The CDR3 sequence is 15 residues long. The DNA for the CDR3 is TGTGCCAGTAGCGTAGGAAGCGACTTTTCCTACGAGCAGTTCTTC. Protein product: CASSVGSDFSYEQFF.

Comment on this clonotype: Its ends do not fully match the called genes, so a read error is possible. CDR3 residues: CASSREGGARTKYF. The DNA for the CDR3 is TGTGCCAGCAGCCGAGAAGGGGGGGCCCGGACCAAGTATTTT. The chain employs TRBV15 and TRBJ2-3; possibly TRBD2 for D (7 bases). The CDR3 covers 14 residues. CDR1 is LNHNV and CDR2 is YYDKDF in the germline V gene (reference sequence).

This chain links TRBV9 with TRBJ2-3; D ambiguous. This CDR3 comprises 15 residues. The germline gives CDR1 SGDLS, CDR2 YYNGEE. V dropped 0 bases and J dropped 13 bases, with 21 bases sitting between them. The CDR3 region has the DNA TGTGCCAGCAGCGTAGCGAACGAGCCCCTGGTGAACAAGTATTTT. Translated: CASSVANEPLVNKYF.

For this clonotype: Sequence at one end of the junction differs from germline and may be a read error. The chain combines TRBV7-8 with TRBJ2-7; D not resolved. Germline values: CDR1 SGHVS, CDR2 FQNEAQ. CDR3 length: 14 amino acids. The DNA for the CDR3 is TGTGCCAGCAGGGTCGGATGCGGCGGTAGCACAGATACGTTC. It specifies CASRVGCGGSTDTF.

To note about this clonotype: It is likely a read error, because the conserved phenylalanine at the end of the CDR3 is missing. The V call is TRBV7-3, the J call TRBJ2-3; D possibly corresponds to TRBD2 (7 bases). V lost 1 base, J lost 10 bases, and 12 bases lay in between. The V gene's germline CDR1 is SGHTA and CDR2 FQGTGA. The length of the CDR3 is 13 residues. The CDR3 DNA reads TGTGCCAGCAGCTTAAAGGGCGGGGGCCCGCAGTATGAG. Residues: CASSLKGGGPQYE.

The rearrangement links TRBV2 to TRBJ2-3, with D perhaps matching TRBD2 (6 bases). Germline V CDR1 and CDR2: SNHLY, FYNNEI. V was clipped by 1 base and J by 3 bases, with 11 bases between them. The CDR3 consists of 15 residues. This CDR3 reads CASSEGRAGTDTQYF. CDR3 nucleotides: TGTGCCAGCAGTGAAGGACGCGCGGGAACAGATACGCAGTATTTT.

Details on this clonotype: Because it lacks the conserved phenylalanine or tryptophan at the end, this CDR3 is likely a read error. Because the CDR3's place on the DNA is in doubt, the DNA is left out and the CDR3 is given as listed by TCRdb. This rearrangement joins TRBV7-3 to TRBJ1-2. In germline, CDR1 is SGHTA, CDR2 FQGTGA. Including both end residues, the CDR3 is 13 amino acids long. The CDR3 is CASSIGGGGRDTL.

This chain connects TRBV7-9 to TRBJ2-7, with D hard to call. CDR1 SEHNR and CDR2 FQNEAQ come from the germline V gene (reference sequence). The CDR3 is made up of 18 amino acids. V dropped 3 bases and J dropped 1 base, with 22 bases sitting between them. Here the CDR3 DNA reads TGTGCCAGCAGCTTTCAGCCGGACGGGCCCGTCTTTTCCTACGAGCAGTACGTC. Residues: CASSFQPDGPVFSYEQYV.

This clonotype was recorded many times. The rearrangement joins TRBV7-9 to TRBJ1-1; tentative D call: TRBD1 (5 bases). Trimming cost V 0 bases and J 1 base, with 6 bases left between them. The CDR3 runs to 14 residues. The germline CDR1 and CDR2 sequences are SEHNR and FQNEAQ (reference sequence). CDR3 in amino acids: CASSLARENTEAFF. DNA of the CDR3: TGTGCCAGCAGCTTAGCCAGGGAGAACACTGAAGCTTTCTTT.

The rearrangement links TRBV13 to TRBJ1-6, with D maybe TRBD1 (5 bases). CDR3 length equals 15 residues. Trimming left V 3 bases short and J 5 bases short, with 11 bases between. Looked up from germline, CDR1 is PRHDT and CDR2 is FYEKMQ (reference sequence). CDR3 amino acids: CASSLQGLDNSPLHF. As DNA, the CDR3 is TGTGCCAGCAGCTTGCAGGGTTTGGATAATTCACCCCTCCACTTT.